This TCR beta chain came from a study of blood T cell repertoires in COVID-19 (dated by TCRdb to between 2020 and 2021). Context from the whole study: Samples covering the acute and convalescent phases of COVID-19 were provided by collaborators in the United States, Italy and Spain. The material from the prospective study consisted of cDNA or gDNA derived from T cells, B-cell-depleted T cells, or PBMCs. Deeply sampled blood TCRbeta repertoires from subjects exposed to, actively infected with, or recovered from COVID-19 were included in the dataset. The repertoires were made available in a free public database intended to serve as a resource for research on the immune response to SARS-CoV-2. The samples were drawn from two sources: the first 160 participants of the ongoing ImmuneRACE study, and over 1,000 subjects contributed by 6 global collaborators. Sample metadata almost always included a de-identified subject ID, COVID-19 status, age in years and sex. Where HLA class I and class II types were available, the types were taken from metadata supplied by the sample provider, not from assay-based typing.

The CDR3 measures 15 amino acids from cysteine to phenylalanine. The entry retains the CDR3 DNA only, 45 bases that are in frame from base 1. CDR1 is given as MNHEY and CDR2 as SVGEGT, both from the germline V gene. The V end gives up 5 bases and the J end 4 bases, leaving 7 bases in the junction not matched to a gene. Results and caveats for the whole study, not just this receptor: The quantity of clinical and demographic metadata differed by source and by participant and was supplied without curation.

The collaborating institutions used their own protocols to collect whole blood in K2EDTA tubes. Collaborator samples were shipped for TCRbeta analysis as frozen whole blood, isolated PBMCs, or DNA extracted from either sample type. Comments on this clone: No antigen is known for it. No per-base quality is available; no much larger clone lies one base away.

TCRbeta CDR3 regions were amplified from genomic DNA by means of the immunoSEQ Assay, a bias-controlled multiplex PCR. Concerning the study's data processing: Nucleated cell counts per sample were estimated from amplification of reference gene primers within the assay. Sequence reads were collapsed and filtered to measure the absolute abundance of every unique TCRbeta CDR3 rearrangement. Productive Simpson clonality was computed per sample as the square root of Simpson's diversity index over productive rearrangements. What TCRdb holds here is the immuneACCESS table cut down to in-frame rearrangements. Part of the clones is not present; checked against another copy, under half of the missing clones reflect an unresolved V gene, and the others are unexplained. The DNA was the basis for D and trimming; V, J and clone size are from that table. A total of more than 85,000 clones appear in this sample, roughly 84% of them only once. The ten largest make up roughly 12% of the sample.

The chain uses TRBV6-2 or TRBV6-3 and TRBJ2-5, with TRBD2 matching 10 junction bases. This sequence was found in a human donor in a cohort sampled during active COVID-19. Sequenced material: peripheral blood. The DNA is TGTGCCAGCAGTACCCGGGCTAGCGGGGGAGAGACCCAGTACTTC. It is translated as CASSTRASGGETQYF.